This passage covers 9 T cell receptor beta chains from one sample sequenced in a study of T cell changes during pregnancy in multiple sclerosis (dated by TCRdb to the late 2010s). Receptor libraries were prepared by the immunoSEQ multiplex PCR assay. The immuneACCESS repertoire file appears here via TCRdb, limited to in-frame rearrangements. These files lack a portion of the clones; in checked studies, under half of the deficit traces to unresolved V genes, and the cause of the others is not known. The sample contains approximately 100,000 clones, 85% to 95% of them found a single time. Of the sample, 2% to 2.5% is held by the ten largest clones. The sample consisted of peripheral blood, taken in the third trimester of pregnancy. These receptors came from a female donor with multiple sclerosis, enrolled in a pregnancy study.

The chain employs TRBV5-1 and TRBJ1-4, with 8 positions matching TRBD1. Germline CDR1 and CDR2: SGHRS and YFSETQ. J was trimmed by 1 base and V by 1 base; bases with no gene match: 9. The CDR3 runs 18 residues. The CDR3 bases are TGCGCCAGCAGCTTGAGGGACAGGCTCTGGGTAACTAATGAAAAACTGTTTTTT. It encodes CASSLRDRLWVTNEKLFF.

The genes are TRBV27 and TRBJ2-7; D is undetermined. The germline CDR1 and CDR2 sequences are MNHEY and SMNVEV (reference sequence). Trimming shortened V by 3 bases and J by 0 bases, and 9 bases separated the two germline ends. The CDR3 runs 14 residues. CDR3 amino acids: CASSFGESSYEQYF. DNA for the CDR3: TGTGCCAGCAGTTTTGGAGAAAGCTCCTACGAGCAGTACTTC.

This clone was seen a single time. This chain connects TRBV5-6 to TRBJ2-6; a possible D gene is TRBD2 (6 bases). The V and J ends lost 2 bases and 0 bases respectively, with 18 bases between them. Looked up from germline, CDR1 is SGHDT and CDR2 is YYEEEE. This CDR3 contains 19 residues. In DNA form, the CDR3 reads TGTGCCAGCAGCTTAGTTGCGGGACGGATAGTCTCTGGGGCCAACGTCCTGACTTTC. It encodes CASSLVAGRIVSGANVLTF.

The rearrangement joins TRBV19 to TRBJ1-2; possibly TRBD1 for D (6 bases). The V gene's germline CDR1 is LNHDA and CDR2 SQIVND (reference sequence). The ends were cut back, 4 bases at V and 4 bases at J, with 13 bases in the middle. The CDR3 contains 14 residues. The chain's CDR3 is CASSTNREIYGYTF. The CDR3 DNA reads TGTGCCAGTAGTACCAACAGGGAGATCTATGGCTACACCTTC.

This rearrangement joins TRBV7-2 to TRBJ2-7; the match to TRBD2 covers 14 bases. J gave up 0 bases and V 2 bases, and 6 bases lay outside the gene matches. CDR1 is SGHTA and CDR2 is FQGNSA in the germline V gene. The CDR3 has 18 residues. CDR3 DNA sequence: TGTGCCAGCAGCTTAACGGGGGGACTAGCGGGAGCCTCCTACGAGCAGTACTTC. Its translation is CASSLTGGLAGASYEQYF.

This chain joins TRBV6-5 and TRBJ2-7; TRBD1 agrees at 9 bases. The V gene end was trimmed by 6 bases and the J gene end by 4 bases; junction bases not matched to a gene: 10. In germline, CDR1 is MNHEY, CDR2 SVGAGI. The CDR3 contains 15 residues. CDR3: CASRVTGQGVYEQYF. For the CDR3, the DNA is TGTGCCAGCAGGGTAACGGGACAGGGAGTATACGAGCAGTACTTC.

This clone showed up just a few times. The chain combines TRBV6-5 with TRBJ2-7, with TRBD2 matching 8 bases. The CDR3 covers 15 residues. From germline, CDR1 is MNHEY and CDR2 SVGAGI. The ends lost 6 bases at V and 0 bases at J; junction bases unmatched: 7. The CDR3 loop reads CASSLEAGVSYEQYF. CDR3 coding DNA: TGTGCCAGCAGCCTGGAAGCGGGAGTCTCCTACGAGCAGTACTTC.

The CDR3 DNA reads as TGTGCCAGCAGCCCCGTCAATACGGCCTACGAGCAGTACTTC. This gives the protein CASSPVNTAYEQYF. The chain uses TRBV14 and TRBJ2-7; D is unclear. Germline CDR1 reads SGHDN; CDR2 reads FVKESK. The length of the CDR3 is 14 residues. Trimming took off 4 bases at V and 2 bases at J, with 12 bases between the two ends. Supplemented by reference TRBV14 and TRBJ2-7, the full variable domain reads EAGVTQFPSHSVIEKGQTVTLRCDPISGHDNLYWYRRVMGKEIKFLLHFVKESKQDESGMPNNRFLAERTGGTYSTLKVQPAELEDSGVYFCASSPVNTAYEQYFGPGTRLTVT.

This clone appeared a few times. In DNA, the CDR3 is TGTGCCAGCAGTGAAGTTGGAGGTAGCAATCAGCCCCAGCATTTT. Residues: CASSEVGGSNQPQHF. This chain joins TRBV6-1 and TRBJ1-5; D gene uncertain. The CDR3 has 15 amino acids. Trimming took off 1 base at V and 0 bases at J, with 7 bases between the two ends. CDR1 and CDR2 (germline): MNHNS, SASEGT.